This TCR beta chain was identified in a study of T cells expressing NK-cell markers. CDR3 size: 12 residues. Per the germline V gene, CDR1 is SGHRS and CDR2 is YFSETQ. Each CDR3 protein gets one entry in TCRdb, which reprocessed the 5' RACE reads and gives no DNA. The specimen's table records roughly 350,000 distinct CDR3 sequences. The chain links TRBV5-1 to TRBJ2-1; TCRdb indicates TRBD1, and absent DNA this call remains unverified. This TCR was sampled from a man aged 18-70 years in good health. Input material: blood T cells: a sorted CD56 or NKG2C T cell subset, CD4+ or CD8+ T cells, or bulk PBMC T cells (not recorded which). The CDR3 region is CASRNTGGGQFF. The variable domain in full, with the rest retrieved from reference TRBV5-1 and TRBJ2-1, is KAGVTQTPRYLIKTRGQQVTLSCSPISGHRSVSWYQQTPGQGLQFLFEYFSETQRNKGNFPGRFSGRQFSNSRSEMNVSTLELGDSALYLCASRNTGGGQFFGPGTRLTVL.